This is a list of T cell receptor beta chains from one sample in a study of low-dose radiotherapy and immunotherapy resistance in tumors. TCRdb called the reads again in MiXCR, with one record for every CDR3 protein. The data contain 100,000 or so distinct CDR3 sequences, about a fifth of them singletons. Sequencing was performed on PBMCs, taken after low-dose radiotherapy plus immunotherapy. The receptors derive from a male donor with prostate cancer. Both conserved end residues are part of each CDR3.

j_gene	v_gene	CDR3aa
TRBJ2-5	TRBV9	CASSITTSSETQYF
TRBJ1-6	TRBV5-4	CASSLVGQKDSPLHF
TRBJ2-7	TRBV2	CASRGQGASYEQYF
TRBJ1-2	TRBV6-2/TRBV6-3	CASSYTAANYGYTF
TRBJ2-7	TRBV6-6	CASSYRGQVYEQYF
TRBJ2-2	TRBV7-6	CASSAKRTGSSTGELFF
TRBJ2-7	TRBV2	CASSVQGGEQYF
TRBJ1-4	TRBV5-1	CASKVGLPANEKLFF
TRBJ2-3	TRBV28	CASSPAGLAGGYTDTQYF
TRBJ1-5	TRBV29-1	CSVKDFNQPQHF
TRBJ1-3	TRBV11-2	CASSSLRGGKDTIYF
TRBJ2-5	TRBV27	CASSLSPGGGAVETQYF
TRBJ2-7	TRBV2	CASSGGGGKVYEQYF
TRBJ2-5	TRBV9	CASSGGEETQYF
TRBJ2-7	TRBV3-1	CASGVYEQYF
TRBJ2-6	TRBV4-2	CASSLLPTSGAGANVLTF
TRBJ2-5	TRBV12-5	CASGLMPESETQYF
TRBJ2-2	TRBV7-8	CAAGTGELFF
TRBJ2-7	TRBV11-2	CASSTNRDTYEQYF
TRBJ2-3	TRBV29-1	CSVLGGGITDTQYF
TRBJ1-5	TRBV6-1	CATGQGEHQPQHF
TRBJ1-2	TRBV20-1	CSARDGTGPNGYTF
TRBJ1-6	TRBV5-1	CASSPSGTVNNSPLHF
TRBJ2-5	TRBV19	CASSIAGETQYF
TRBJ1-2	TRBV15	CATSRDGGHYGYTF
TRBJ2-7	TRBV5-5	CASSFVAGRGEQYF
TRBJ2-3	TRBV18	CASSPSTGLSTDTQYF
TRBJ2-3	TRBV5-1	CASGLVVSGGGTDTQYF
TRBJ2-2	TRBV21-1	CASSKVFRRQNTGELFF
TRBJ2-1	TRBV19	CASIRGSGTNEQFF
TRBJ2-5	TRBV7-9	CASSSGGYETQYF
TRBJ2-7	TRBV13	CASSFGTSGGSYEQYF
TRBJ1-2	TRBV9	CASSLGSFSGYTF
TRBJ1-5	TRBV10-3	CAISEAGGSNQPQHF
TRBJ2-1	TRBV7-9	CASRAGVDYNEQFF
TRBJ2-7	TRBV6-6	CASSYSGGTGSYEQYF
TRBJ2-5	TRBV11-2	CASSFGEETQYF
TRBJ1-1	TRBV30	CAWSVFRGGAFF
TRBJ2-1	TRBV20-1	CSAGRARSAYNEQFF
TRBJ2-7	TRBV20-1	CSARQVGNSEQYF
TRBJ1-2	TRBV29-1	CSLEGVSGYTF